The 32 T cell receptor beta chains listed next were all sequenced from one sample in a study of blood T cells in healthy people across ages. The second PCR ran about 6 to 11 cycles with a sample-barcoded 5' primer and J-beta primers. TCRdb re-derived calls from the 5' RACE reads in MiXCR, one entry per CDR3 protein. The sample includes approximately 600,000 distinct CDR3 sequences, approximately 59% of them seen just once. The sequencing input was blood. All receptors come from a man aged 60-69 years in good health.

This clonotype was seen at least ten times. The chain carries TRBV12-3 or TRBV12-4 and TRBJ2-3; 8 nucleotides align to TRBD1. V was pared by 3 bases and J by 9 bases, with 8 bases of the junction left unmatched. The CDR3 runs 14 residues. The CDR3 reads CASSFDRGGETQYF. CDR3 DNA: TGTGCCAGCAGTTTCGACAGGGGCGGGGAGACGCAGTATTTT.

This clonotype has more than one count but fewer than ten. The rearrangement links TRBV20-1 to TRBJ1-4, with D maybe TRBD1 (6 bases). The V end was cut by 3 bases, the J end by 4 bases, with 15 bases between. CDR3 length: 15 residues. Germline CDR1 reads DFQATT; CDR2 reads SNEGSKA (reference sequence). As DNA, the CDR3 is TGCAGTGCTAGCCCCCGAGGGGGATTTAATGAAAAACTGTTTTTT. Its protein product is CSASPRGGFNEKLFF.

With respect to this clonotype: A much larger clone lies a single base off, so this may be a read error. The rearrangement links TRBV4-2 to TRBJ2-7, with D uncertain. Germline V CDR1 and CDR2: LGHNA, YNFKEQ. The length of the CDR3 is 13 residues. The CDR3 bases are TGTGCCGGCAGCCAAGACTTGGGCTACGAGCAGTACTTC. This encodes CAGSQDLGYEQYF.

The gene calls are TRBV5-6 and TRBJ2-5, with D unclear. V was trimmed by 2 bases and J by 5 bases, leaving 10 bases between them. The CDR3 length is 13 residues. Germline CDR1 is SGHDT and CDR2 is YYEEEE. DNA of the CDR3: TGTGCCAGCAGCTTACCAGGACCCGAGACCCAGTACTTC. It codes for CASSLPGPETQYF.

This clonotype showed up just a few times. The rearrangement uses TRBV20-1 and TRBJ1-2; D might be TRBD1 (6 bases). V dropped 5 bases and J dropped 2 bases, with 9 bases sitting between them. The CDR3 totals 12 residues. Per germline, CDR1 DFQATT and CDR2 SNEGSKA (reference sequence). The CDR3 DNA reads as TGCAGTGCTTCGGACAGAAACTATGGCTACACCTTC. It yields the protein CSASDRNYGYTF.

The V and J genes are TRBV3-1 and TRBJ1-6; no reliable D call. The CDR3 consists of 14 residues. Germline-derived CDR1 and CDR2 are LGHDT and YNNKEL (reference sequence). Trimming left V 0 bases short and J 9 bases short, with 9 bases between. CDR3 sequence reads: CASSQDLGGSPLHF. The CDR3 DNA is TGTGCCAGCAGCCAAGATCTCGGAGGTTCACCCCTCCACTTT.

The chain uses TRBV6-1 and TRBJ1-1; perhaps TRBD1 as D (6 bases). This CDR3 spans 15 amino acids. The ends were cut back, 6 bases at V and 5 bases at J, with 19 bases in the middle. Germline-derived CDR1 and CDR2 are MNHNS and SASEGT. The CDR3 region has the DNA TGTGCCAGCAGGAGGGGATCTACAGGGTCGACTGAAGCTTTCTTT. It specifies CASRRGSTGSTEAFF.

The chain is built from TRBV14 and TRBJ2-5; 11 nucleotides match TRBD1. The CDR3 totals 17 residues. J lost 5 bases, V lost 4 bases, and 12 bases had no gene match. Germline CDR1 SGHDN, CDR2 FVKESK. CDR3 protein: CASSPLPGQGAEETQYF. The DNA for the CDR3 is TGTGCCAGCAGCCCACTCCCCGGACAGGGGGCTGAGGAGACCCAGTACTTC. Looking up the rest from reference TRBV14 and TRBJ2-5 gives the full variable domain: EAGVTQFPSHSVIEKGQTVTLRCDPISGHDNLYWYRRVMGKEIKFLLHFVKESKQDESGMPNNRFLAERTGGTYSTLKVQPAELEDSGVYFCASSPLPGQGAEETQYFGPGTRLLVL.

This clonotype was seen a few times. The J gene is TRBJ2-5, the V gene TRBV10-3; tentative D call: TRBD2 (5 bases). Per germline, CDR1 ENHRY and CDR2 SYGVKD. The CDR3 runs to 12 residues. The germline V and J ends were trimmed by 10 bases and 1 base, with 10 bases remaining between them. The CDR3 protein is CATGKGQETQYF. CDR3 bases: TGTGCCACCGGGAAGGGCCAAGAGACCCAGTACTTC.

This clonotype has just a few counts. The CDR3 loop is CSARNPWGYNEQFF. CDR3 DNA sequence: TGCAGTGCTAGGAACCCCTGGGGCTACAATGAGCAGTTCTTC. V and J are TRBV20-1 and TRBJ2-1, with no clear D. The ends were cut back, 3 bases at V and 3 bases at J, with 12 bases in the middle. The CDR3 runs 14 residues. Germline V gene data show CDR1 as DFQATT and CDR2 as SNEGSKA (reference sequence).

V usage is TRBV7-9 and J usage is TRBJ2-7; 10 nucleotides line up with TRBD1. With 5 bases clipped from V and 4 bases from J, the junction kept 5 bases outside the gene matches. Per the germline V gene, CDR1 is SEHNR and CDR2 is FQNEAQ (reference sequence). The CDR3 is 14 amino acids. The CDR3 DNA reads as TGTGCCAGCAGCACGGGACAGGGGTGGTACGAGCAGTACTTC. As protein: CASSTGQGWYEQYF.

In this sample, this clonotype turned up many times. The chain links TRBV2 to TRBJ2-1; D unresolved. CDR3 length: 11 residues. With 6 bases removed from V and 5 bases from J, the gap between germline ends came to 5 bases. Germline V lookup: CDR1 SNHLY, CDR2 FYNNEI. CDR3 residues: CASSWNNEQFF. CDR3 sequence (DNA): TGTGCCAGCAGCTGGAACAATGAGCAGTTCTTC.

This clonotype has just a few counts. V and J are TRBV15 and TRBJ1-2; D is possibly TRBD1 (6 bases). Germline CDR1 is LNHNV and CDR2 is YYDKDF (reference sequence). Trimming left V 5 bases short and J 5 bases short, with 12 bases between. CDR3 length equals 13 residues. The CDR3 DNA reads TGTGCCACCAGCGCTGGGGGGGCGTATGGCTACACCTTC. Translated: CATSAGGAYGYTF.

This chain's CDR3 is CASSSSGAPGTEAFF. The CDR3 DNA is TGTGCCAGCAGCTCTAGCGGGGCCCCGGGCACTGAAGCTTTCTTT. This rearrangement joins TRBV9 to TRBJ1-1, with D perhaps TRBD1 (5 bases). Per the germline V gene, CDR1 is SGDLS and CDR2 is YYNGEE. The CDR3 contains 15 residues. V lost 4 bases to trimming and J lost 4 bases, with 17 bases between them.

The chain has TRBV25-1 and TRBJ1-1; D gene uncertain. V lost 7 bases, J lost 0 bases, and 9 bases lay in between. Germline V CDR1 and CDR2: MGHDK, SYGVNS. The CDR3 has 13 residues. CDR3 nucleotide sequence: TGTGCCAGCACCCCGGGTCTGAACACTGAAGCTTTCTTT. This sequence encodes CASTPGLNTEAFF.

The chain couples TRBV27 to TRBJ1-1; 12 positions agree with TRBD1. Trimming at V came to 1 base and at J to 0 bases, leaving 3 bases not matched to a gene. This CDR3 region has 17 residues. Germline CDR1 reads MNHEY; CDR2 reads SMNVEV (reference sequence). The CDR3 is CASSLFGDRGLNTEAFF. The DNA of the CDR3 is TGTGCCAGCAGTTTATTCGGGGACAGGGGGCTGAACACTGAAGCTTTCTTT.

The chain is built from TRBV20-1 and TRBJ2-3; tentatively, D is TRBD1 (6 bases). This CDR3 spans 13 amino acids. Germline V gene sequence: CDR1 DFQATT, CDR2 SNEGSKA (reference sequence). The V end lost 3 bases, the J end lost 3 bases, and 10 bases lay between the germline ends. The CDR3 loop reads CSARGARTDTQYF. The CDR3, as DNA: TGCAGTGCTAGGGGGGCCAGGACAGATACGCAGTATTTT.

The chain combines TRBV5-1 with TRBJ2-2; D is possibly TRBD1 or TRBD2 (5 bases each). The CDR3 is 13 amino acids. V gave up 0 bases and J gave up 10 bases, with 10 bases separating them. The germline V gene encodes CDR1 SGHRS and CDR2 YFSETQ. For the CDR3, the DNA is TGCGCCAGCAGCTTGGCCGTCGGGACGGAGCTGTTTTTT. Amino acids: CASSLAVGTELFF. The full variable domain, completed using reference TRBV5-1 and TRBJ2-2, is KAGVTQTPRYLIKTRGQQVTLSCSPISGHRSVSWYQQTPGQGLQFLFEYFSETQRNKGNFPGRFSGRQFSNSRSEMNVSTLELGDSALYLCASSLAVGTELFFGEGSRLTVL.

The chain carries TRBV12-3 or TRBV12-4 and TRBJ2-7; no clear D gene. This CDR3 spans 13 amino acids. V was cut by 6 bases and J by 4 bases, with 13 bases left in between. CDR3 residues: CASSPSTRYEQYF. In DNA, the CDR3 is TGTGCCAGCAGCCCCTCGACTCGATACGAGCAGTACTTC.

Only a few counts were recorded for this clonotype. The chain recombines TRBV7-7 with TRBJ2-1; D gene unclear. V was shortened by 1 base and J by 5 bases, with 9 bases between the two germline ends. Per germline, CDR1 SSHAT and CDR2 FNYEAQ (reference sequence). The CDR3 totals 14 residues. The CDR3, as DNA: TGTGCCAGCAGCTTAGGTTTGAGTAACAATGAGCAGTTCTTC. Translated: CASSLGLSNNEQFF.

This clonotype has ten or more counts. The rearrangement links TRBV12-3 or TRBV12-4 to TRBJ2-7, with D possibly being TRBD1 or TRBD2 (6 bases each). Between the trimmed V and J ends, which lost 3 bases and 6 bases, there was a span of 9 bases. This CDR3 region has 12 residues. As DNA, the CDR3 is TGTGCCAGCAGTTTTTGGGGGGCCGAGCAGTACTTC. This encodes CASSFWGAEQYF.

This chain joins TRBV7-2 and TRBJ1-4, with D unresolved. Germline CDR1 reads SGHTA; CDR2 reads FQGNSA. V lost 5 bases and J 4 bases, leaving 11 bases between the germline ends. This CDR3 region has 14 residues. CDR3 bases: TGTGCCAGCAGCGTCTCCGGGATTAATGAAAAACTGTTTTTT. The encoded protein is CASSVSGINEKLFF.

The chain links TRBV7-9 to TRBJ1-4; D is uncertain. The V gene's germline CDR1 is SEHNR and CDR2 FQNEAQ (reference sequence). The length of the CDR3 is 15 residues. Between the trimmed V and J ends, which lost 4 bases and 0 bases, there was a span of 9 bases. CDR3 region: CASSSWIATNEKLFF. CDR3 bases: TGTGCCAGCAGCTCCTGGATAGCAACTAATGAAAAACTGTTTTTT.

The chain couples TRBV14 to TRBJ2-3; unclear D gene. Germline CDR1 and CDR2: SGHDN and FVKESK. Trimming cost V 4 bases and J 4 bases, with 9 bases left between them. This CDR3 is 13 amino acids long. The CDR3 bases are TGTGCCAGCAGCCCCCGCATAGCAGATACGCAGTATTTT. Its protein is CASSPRIADTQYF.

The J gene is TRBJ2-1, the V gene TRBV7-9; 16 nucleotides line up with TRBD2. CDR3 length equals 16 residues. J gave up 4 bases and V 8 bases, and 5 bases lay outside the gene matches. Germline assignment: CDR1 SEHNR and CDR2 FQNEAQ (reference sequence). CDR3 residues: CASVGTSGGDYNEQFF. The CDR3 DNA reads TGTGCCAGCGTGGGGACTAGCGGGGGGGATTACAATGAGCAGTTCTTC.

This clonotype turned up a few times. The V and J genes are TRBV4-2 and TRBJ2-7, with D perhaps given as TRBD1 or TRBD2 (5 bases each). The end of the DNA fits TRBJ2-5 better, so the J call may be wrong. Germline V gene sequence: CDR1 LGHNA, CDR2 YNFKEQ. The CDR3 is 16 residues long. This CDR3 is CASSLGDRRSRETQYF. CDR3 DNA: TGTGCCAGCAGCCTCGGGGACCGAAGGTCTAGGGAGACCCAGTACTTC.

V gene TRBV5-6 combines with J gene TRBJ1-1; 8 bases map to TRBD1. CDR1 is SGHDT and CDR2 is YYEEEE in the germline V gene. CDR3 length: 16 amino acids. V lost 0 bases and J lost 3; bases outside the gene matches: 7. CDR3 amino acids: CASSLGPPDRDTEAFF. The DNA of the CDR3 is TGTGCCAGCAGCTTGGGGCCCCCGGACAGGGACACTGAAGCTTTCTTT.

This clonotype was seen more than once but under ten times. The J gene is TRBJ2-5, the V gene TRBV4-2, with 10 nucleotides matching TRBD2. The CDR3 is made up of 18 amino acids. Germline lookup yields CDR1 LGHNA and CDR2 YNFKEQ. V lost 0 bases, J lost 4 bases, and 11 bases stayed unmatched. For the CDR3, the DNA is TGTGCCAGCAGCCAAGATCCCGGACTAGCGGCCGCCGGAGAGACCCAGTACTTC. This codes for CASSQDPGLAAAGETQYF.

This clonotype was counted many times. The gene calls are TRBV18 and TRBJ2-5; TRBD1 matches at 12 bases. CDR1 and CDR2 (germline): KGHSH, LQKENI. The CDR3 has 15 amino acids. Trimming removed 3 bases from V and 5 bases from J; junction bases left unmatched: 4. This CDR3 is CASSPGTGGSETQYF. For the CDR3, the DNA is TGTGCCAGCTCACCCGGGACAGGGGGCAGTGAGACCCAGTACTTC. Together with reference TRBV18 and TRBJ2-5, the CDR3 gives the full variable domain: NAGVMQNPRHLVRRRGQEARLRCSPMKGHSHVYWYRQLPEEGLKFMVYLQKENIIDESGMPKERFSAEFPKEGPSILRIQQVVRGDSAAYFCASSPGTGGSETQYFGPGTRLLVL.

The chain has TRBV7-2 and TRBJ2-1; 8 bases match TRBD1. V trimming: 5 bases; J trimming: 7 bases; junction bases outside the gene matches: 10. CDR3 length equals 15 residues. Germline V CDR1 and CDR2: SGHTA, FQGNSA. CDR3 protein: CASSATYHRGNEQFF. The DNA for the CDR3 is TGTGCCAGCAGCGCCACTTACCACAGGGGGAATGAGCAGTTCTTC.

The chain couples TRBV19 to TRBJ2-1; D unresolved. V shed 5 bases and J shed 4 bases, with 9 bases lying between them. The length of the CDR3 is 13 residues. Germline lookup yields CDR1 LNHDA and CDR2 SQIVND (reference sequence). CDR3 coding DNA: TGTGCCAGTAGTCAGCAGGTTTACAATGAGCAGTTCTTC. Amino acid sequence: CASSQQVYNEQFF.

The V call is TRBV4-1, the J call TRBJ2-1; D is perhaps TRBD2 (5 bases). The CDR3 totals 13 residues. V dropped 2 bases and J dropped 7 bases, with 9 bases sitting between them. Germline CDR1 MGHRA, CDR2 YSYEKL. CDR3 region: CASSQRTVNEQFF. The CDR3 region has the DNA TGCGCCAGCAGCCAAAGGACTGTAAATGAGCAGTTCTTC.